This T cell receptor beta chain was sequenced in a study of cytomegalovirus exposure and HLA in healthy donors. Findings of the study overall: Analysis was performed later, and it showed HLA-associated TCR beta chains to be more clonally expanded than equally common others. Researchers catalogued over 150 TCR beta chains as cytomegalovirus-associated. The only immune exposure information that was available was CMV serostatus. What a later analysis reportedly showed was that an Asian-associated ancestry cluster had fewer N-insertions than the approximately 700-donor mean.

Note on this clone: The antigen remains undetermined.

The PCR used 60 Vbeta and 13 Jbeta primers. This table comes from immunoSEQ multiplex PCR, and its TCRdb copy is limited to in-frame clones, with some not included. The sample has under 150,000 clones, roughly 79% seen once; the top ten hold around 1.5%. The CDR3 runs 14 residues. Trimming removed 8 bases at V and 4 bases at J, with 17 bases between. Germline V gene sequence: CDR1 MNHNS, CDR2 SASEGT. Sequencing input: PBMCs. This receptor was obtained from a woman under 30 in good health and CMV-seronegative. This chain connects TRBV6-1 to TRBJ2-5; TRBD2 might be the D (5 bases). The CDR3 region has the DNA TGTGCCAGCCGGTGGGAGAGGGATATAGAGACCCAGTACTTC. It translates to CASRWERDIETQYF.